Included here is one T cell receptor (beta chain) sequence, with context. The antigen is unknown. Using its own MiXCR run on the 5' RACE reads, TCRdb lists one record per CDR3 protein. The sample yields about 480,000 distinct CDR3 sequences, 15% to 20% seen once. The source of the sample is a study of CD8 T cells in ankylosing spondylitis. Study-wide findings and caveats: Characteristic, it appeared, of ankylosing spondylitis blood was a TCR beta motif of about eight highly homologous variants.

V dropped 4 bases and J dropped 3 bases, with 11 bases sitting between them. Germline lookup yields CDR1 SGHNT and CDR2 YYREEE (reference sequence). This CDR3 spans 14 amino acids. Source material: blood, either unsorted or a sorted T cell fraction (not recorded which). The chain recombines TRBV5-4 with TRBJ2-1; no clear D. This TCR was recovered from a male donor with ankylosing spondylitis. This CDR3 reads CASSPKTRYNEQFF. The CDR3 DNA is TGTGCCAGCAGCCCAAAGACACGCTACAATGAGCAGTTCTTC.